The rows below give T cell receptor beta chains drawn from one sample of a study of cytomegalovirus exposure and HLA in healthy donors. The table came from immunoSEQ multiplex PCR; TCRdb's copy has only in-frame clones and leaves some out. The table lists more than 150,000 clones, roughly 88% of them singletons. The sequenced material came from PBMCs. Receptors were obtained from a young woman in good health and CMV-seronegative. The CDR3 runs from the conserved cysteine through the conserved F or W. Fields, in order: J gene, V gene, clone size, D gene, CDR3 DNA, CDR3 protein. D genes are given only for firm matches. Clone size, where shown, is once, few, many, or a class for clones that have expanded.

J gene: TRBJ1-4; V gene: TRBV28; clone size: .; D gene: .; CDR3 DNA: TGTGCCAGCAGTTACTCGGGACTACCCGGTGGGCAGCTGTTTTTT; CDR3 protein: CASSYSGLPGGQLFF
J gene: TRBJ2-2; V gene: TRBV5-4; clone size: .; D gene: TRBD1; CDR3 DNA: TGTGCCAGCAGCTCAGACAGGGGCCGGTATAGCACCGGGGAGCTGTTTTTT; CDR3 protein: CASSSDRGRYSTGELFF
J gene: TRBJ1-1; V gene: TRBV6-1; clone size: .; D gene: .; CDR3 DNA: TGTGCCAGCAGTAGGATCGGACGGCGAGGGTTTGAAGCTTTCTTT; CDR3 protein: CASSRIGRRGFEAFF
J gene: TRBJ1-1; V gene: TRBV6-5; clone size: .; D gene: .; CDR3 DNA: TGTGCCAGCAGTCGGTCACGCCTGAACACTGAAGCTTTCTTT; CDR3 protein: CASSRSRLNTEAFF
J gene: TRBJ1-2; V gene: TRBV30; clone size: .; D gene: .; CDR3 DNA: TGTGCCTGGAGTGCACAGATCTATGGCTACACCTTC; CDR3 protein: CAWSAQIYGYTF
J gene: TRBJ2-3; V gene: TRBV28; clone size: .; D gene: .; CDR3 DNA: TGTGCCAGCAGTTTCCAGGGATCCCGGGCGGATACGCAGTATTTT; CDR3 protein: CASSFQGSRADTQYF
J gene: TRBJ2-3; V gene: TRBV12-5; clone size: .; D gene: TRBD2; CDR3 DNA: TGTGCTAGCCACAGCGGGGCCACAGATACGCAGTATTTT; CDR3 protein: CASHSGATDTQYF
J gene: TRBJ2-2; V gene: TRBV5-4; clone size: .; D gene: TRBD1; CDR3 DNA: TGTGCCAGCAGCACAGGGGTGGACACCGGGGAGCTGTTTTTT; CDR3 protein: CASSTGVDTGELFF
J gene: TRBJ2-1; V gene: TRBV7-9; clone size: .; D gene: TRBD2; CDR3 DNA: TGTGCCAGCAGCTTAGCGGGGGGGGTTAACAATGAGCAGTTCTTC; CDR3 protein: CASSLAGGVNNEQFF
J gene: TRBJ1-5; V gene: TRBV28; clone size: .; D gene: .; CDR3 DNA: TGTGCCAGCAGTTCCCTAGGGGGGGAGGGCAATCAGCCCCAGCATTTT; CDR3 protein: CASSSLGGEGNQPQHF
J gene: TRBJ1-5; V gene: TRBV6-1; clone size: .; D gene: .; CDR3 DNA: TGTGCCAGCAGTGAGGCTCACAGGACCGGGTGGCCCCAGCATTTT; CDR3 protein: CASSEAHRTGWPQHF
J gene: TRBJ2-5; V gene: TRBV4-1; clone size: .; D gene: .; CDR3 DNA: TGCGCCAGCAGCCCACGGATTACAGGCCAAGAGACCCAGTACTTC; CDR3 protein: CASSPRITGQETQYF
J gene: TRBJ1-1; V gene: TRBV2; clone size: .; D gene: .; CDR3 DNA: TGTGCCAGCAGTGAAAACGGGGAAGTGGGCACTGAAGCTTTCTTT; CDR3 protein: CASSENGEVGTEAFF
J gene: TRBJ2-7; V gene: TRBV19; clone size: .; D gene: .; CDR3 DNA: TGTGCCAGTAGTATCAACAGGGCTGCTGACGAGCAGTACTTC; CDR3 protein: CASSINRAADEQYF
J gene: TRBJ1-1; V gene: TRBV6-1; clone size: .; D gene: .; CDR3 DNA: TGTGCCAGCACCATCAGAGGTGTGAACACTGAAGCTTTCTTT; CDR3 protein: CASTIRGVNTEAFF
J gene: TRBJ1-5; V gene: TRBV30; clone size: few; D gene: .; CDR3 DNA: TGTGCCTGGGGAGGATCGGGTAATCAGCCCCAGCATTTT; CDR3 protein: CAWGGSGNQPQHF
J gene: TRBJ1-2; V gene: TRBV28; clone size: .; D gene: .; CDR3 DNA: TGTGCCAGCAGTTTCGGTAACTATGGCTACACCTTC; CDR3 protein: CASSFGNYGYTF
J gene: TRBJ1-6; V gene: TRBV7-9; clone size: .; D gene: TRBD1; CDR3 DNA: TGTTCCAGCAGCTTAGCCGGGACAGGGGGTTATAATTCACCCCTCCACTTT; CDR3 protein: CSSSLAGTGGYNSPLHF
J gene: TRBJ1-1; V gene: TRBV27; clone size: once; D gene: TRBD1; CDR3 DNA: TGTGCCAGCAGTCTCAGGGGGACTGAAGCTTTCTTT; CDR3 protein: CASSLRGTEAFF
J gene: TRBJ1-2; V gene: TRBV19; clone size: .; D gene: .; CDR3 DNA: TGTGCCAGTCAACCCCAGGAATTCTATGGCTACACCTTC; CDR3 protein: CASQPQEFYGYTF
J gene: TRBJ2-3; V gene: TRBV5-6; clone size: .; D gene: .; CDR3 DNA: TGTGCCACGGGACTTACCACAGATACGCAGTATTTT; CDR3 protein: CATGLTTDTQYF
J gene: TRBJ1-1; V gene: TRBV4-1; clone size: once; D gene: .; CDR3 DNA: TGCGCCAGCAGCCAACTGGCCGGGGGGACTGAAGCTTTCTTT; CDR3 protein: CASSQLAGGTEAFF
J gene: TRBJ2-1; V gene: TRBV5-1; clone size: .; D gene: TRBD1; CDR3 DNA: TGCGCCAGCAGCTGGGCGGGACAGGGGATTACCAATGAGCAGTTCTTC; CDR3 protein: CASSWAGQGITNEQFF
J gene: TRBJ1-3; V gene: TRBV28; clone size: .; D gene: TRBD1; CDR3 DNA: TGTGCCAGCATCGTGGACAGGGCTGGAAACACCATATATTTT; CDR3 protein: CASIVDRAGNTIYF
J gene: TRBJ1-4; V gene: TRBV5-1; clone size: .; D gene: .; CDR3 DNA: TGCGCCACCTCACCGGGGTTGGCAACTAATGAAAAACTGTTTTTT; CDR3 protein: CATSPGLATNEKLFF
J gene: TRBJ1-6; V gene: TRBV25-1; clone size: .; D gene: .; CDR3 DNA: TGTGCCAGCAGTGCCATCCCGGACAGATATTCACCCCTCCACTTT; CDR3 protein: CASSAIPDRYSPLHF
J gene: TRBJ2-7; V gene: TRBV19; clone size: .; D gene: TRBD1; CDR3 DNA: TGTGCCAGTAGTGCCAGACAGGGTCACGAGCAGTACTTC; CDR3 protein: CASSARQGHEQYF
J gene: TRBJ2-1; V gene: TRBV7-3; clone size: .; D gene: TRBD1; CDR3 DNA: TGTGCCAGCAGCCGCTCAGACAGGGGGAATGAGCAGTTCTTC; CDR3 protein: CASSRSDRGNEQFF
J gene: TRBJ2-1; V gene: TRBV5-1; clone size: .; D gene: .; CDR3 DNA: TGCGCCAGCAGCTTGGAAGCGGTATCCTACAATGAGCAGTTCTTC; CDR3 protein: CASSLEAVSYNEQFF
J gene: TRBJ2-3; V gene: TRBV4-1; clone size: .; D gene: TRBD2; CDR3 DNA: TGCGCCAGCAGCCTTCGCTCGGCGGGGGACAGCACAGATACGCAGTATTTT; CDR3 protein: CASSLRSAGDSTDTQYF
J gene: TRBJ2-4; V gene: TRBV7-9; clone size: .; D gene: TRBD1; CDR3 DNA: TGTGCCAGCAGCTTAGCGGCGGACAGGGTTGGCAAAAACATTCAGTACTTC; CDR3 protein: CASSLAADRVGKNIQYF
J gene: TRBJ1-1; V gene: TRBV18; clone size: .; D gene: TRBD1; CDR3 DNA: TGTGCCAGCTCACCAAACAGGGGATCCACTGAAGCTTTCTTT; CDR3 protein: CASSPNRGSTEAFF
J gene: TRBJ1-5; V gene: TRBV6-1; clone size: .; D gene: .; CDR3 DNA: TGTGCCAGCAGTGAAGCGACGGGTAATAGTCAGCCCCAGCATTTT; CDR3 protein: CASSEATGNSQPQHF
J gene: TRBJ2-5; V gene: TRBV10-3; clone size: .; D gene: TRBD1; CDR3 DNA: TGTGCCATCAGTGGGGTGGACAGGGCCCAAGAGACCCAGTACTTC; CDR3 protein: CAISGVDRAQETQYF
J gene: TRBJ1-2; V gene: TRBV6-1; clone size: .; D gene: TRBD1; CDR3 DNA: TGTGCCAGCAGTGAATGGAGCTCTACAGGACAGGGGGATTTCTACTATGGCTACACCTTC; CDR3 protein: CASSEWSSTGQGDFYYGYTF
J gene: TRBJ1-1; V gene: TRBV5-4; clone size: once; D gene: .; CDR3 DNA: TGTGCCAGCAGGCCCTTAGAGGCAATGAACACTGAAGCTTTCTTT; CDR3 protein: CASRPLEAMNTEAFF
J gene: TRBJ2-6; V gene: TRBV18; clone size: .; D gene: .; CDR3 DNA: TGTGCCAGCTCACCATCAGTGGCCGGGGCCAACGTCCTGACTTTC; CDR3 protein: CASSPSVAGANVLTF
J gene: TRBJ1-4; V gene: TRBV6-6; clone size: .; D gene: .; CDR3 DNA: TGTGCCAGCAGTTCCTCCAATCCTAATGAAAAACTGTTTTTT; CDR3 protein: CASSSSNPNEKLFF
J gene: TRBJ2-3; V gene: TRBV19; clone size: .; D gene: TRBD2; CDR3 DNA: TGTGCCAGTAGTAAGGGGACTAGCGGCACAGATACGCAGTATTTT; CDR3 protein: CASSKGTSGTDTQYF
J gene: TRBJ2-3; V gene: TRBV6-4; clone size: .; D gene: TRBD2; CDR3 DNA: TGTGCCAGCAGTGACTCATCCGGGGGGGCCGTCACAGATACGCAGTATTTT; CDR3 protein: CASSDSSGGAVTDTQYF
J gene: TRBJ1-2; V gene: TRBV9; clone size: .; D gene: TRBD1; CDR3 DNA: TGTGCCAGCACCCCCGGGACAGGGCCGAACTATGGCTACACCTTC; CDR3 protein: CASTPGTGPNYGYTF
J gene: TRBJ2-6; V gene: TRBV5-1; clone size: .; D gene: .; CDR3 DNA: TGCGCCAGCAGCTTGGCCGCGGGGGCCAACGTCCTGACTTTC; CDR3 protein: CASSLAAGANVLTF
J gene: TRBJ1-6; V gene: TRBV5-4; clone size: .; D gene: TRBD1; CDR3 DNA: TGTGCCAGCAGCTTGATGACAGGGACTAGTCTCTATAATTCACCCCTCCACTTT; CDR3 protein: CASSLMTGTSLYNSPLHF